Shown below are 30 T cell receptor beta chains from a single sample sequenced in a study of blood T cell repertoires in COVID-19. Generated by immunoSEQ multiplex PCR, the TCRdb table keeps only in-frame clones and is missing some. The data show about 250,000 clones, 80% to 90% seen once. Sequencing was carried out using PBMCs or T cells enriched from blood (not recorded which). The source of these receptors is a man between 18 and 35 years old who had recovered from COVID-19.

V and J are TRBV15 and TRBJ2-1, with 9 bases that match TRBD2. The CDR3 loop spans 16 amino acids. Per the germline V gene, CDR1 is LNHNV and CDR2 is YYDKDF (reference sequence). The J segment lost 4 bases and the V segment lost 0 bases, leaving 4 bases of the junction unmatched. This CDR3 is CATSRDAAGGYNEQFF. CDR3 sequence (DNA): TGTGCCACCAGCAGAGATGCGGCGGGAGGGTACAATGAGCAGTTCTTC.

The CDR3 DNA reads TGTGCCAGCAGCACCCGGACAGTCTCACACACCTTC. This gives the protein CASSTRTVSHTF. The gene calls are TRBV21-1 and TRBJ1-2; the D call TRBD1 from the table was never checked on the DNA. TRBV21-1 is given as a pseudogene. The CDR3 runs 12 residues.

The chain links TRBV7-9 to TRBJ2-1, with TRBD2 matching over 9 bases. J lost 0 bases, V lost 7 bases, and 13 bases had no gene match. From germline, CDR1 is SEHNR and CDR2 FQNEAQ (reference sequence). This CDR3 is built from 18 residues. The CDR3 protein is CASIRPTSGPSSYNEQFF. In DNA, the CDR3 is TGTGCCAGCATCCGGCCCACTAGCGGGCCCTCCTCCTACAATGAGCAGTTCTTC.

The chain couples TRBV3-1 (or the pseudogene TRBV3-2) to TRBJ1-2; D is unresolved. Trimming removed 3 bases at V and 4 bases at J, with 12 bases between. Germline-derived CDR1 and CDR2 are LGHDT and YNNKEL (reference sequence). The CDR3 sequence is 14 residues long. CDR3 sequence: CASSHLQKFYGYTF. The CDR3 nucleotides read TGTGCCAGCAGCCATCTTCAGAAGTTCTATGGCTACACCTTC.

The J gene is TRBJ2-2, the V gene TRBV27; D is perhaps TRBD1 (6 bases). The ends were cut back, 3 bases at V and 5 bases at J, with 13 bases in the middle. This CDR3 has 15 amino acids. Per the germline V gene, CDR1 is MNHEY and CDR2 is SMNVEV (reference sequence). CDR3 loop: CASSFRDTRTGELFF. The CDR3 DNA is TGTGCCAGCAGTTTTAGGGACACGAGAACCGGGGAGCTGTTTTTT.

The chain has TRBV29-1 and TRBJ2-3; no clear D gene. Trimming shortened V by 3 bases and J by 4 bases, and 11 bases separated the two germline ends. This CDR3 has 13 residues. Germline loops: CDR1 SQVTM, CDR2 ANQGSEA. For the CDR3, the DNA is TGCAGCGTTGACCCAGCGACTGCAGATACGCAGTATTTT. It codes for CSVDPATADTQYF.

J is TRBJ1-1 and V is TRBV5-1, with no clear D. The CDR3 has 14 amino acids. Per germline, CDR1 SGHRS and CDR2 YFSETQ. Trimming left V 4 bases short and J 4 bases short, with 14 bases between. This chain's CDR3 is CASSPRGYRTEAFF. The CDR3, as DNA: TGCGCCAGCAGCCCGCGAGGGTATCGCACTGAAGCTTTCTTT.

The rearrangement joins TRBV5-1 to TRBJ1-1; D possibly corresponds to TRBD1 (5 bases). With 4 bases removed from V and 0 bases from J, the gap between germline ends came to 16 bases. The germline CDR1 and CDR2 sequences are SGHRS and YFSETQ. The CDR3 is 16 residues long. CDR3 sequence: CASSPGAGGMNTEAFF. CDR3 coding DNA: TGCGCCAGCAGCCCTGGGGCGGGGGGGATGAACACTGAAGCTTTCTTT.

This clone is medium-sized (0.01 to 0.1%) by share. The rearrangement links TRBV5-4 to TRBJ1-1; TRBD1 aligns across 7 bases. Germline V CDR1 and CDR2: SGHNT, YYREEE (reference sequence). Trimming removed 0 bases from V and 4 bases from J; junction bases left unmatched: 3. The CDR3 is made up of 14 amino acids. The CDR3 protein is CASSLERGLTEAFF. The CDR3 DNA follows: TGTGCCAGCAGCTTGGAGAGGGGGCTCACTGAAGCTTTCTTT.

The chain employs TRBV19 and TRBJ2-1; TRBD2 aligns across 12 bases. CDR1 and CDR2 (germline): LNHDA, SQIVND (reference sequence). This CDR3 spans 15 amino acids. J lost 8 bases, V lost 11 bases, and 13 bases had no gene match. In DNA, the CDR3 is TGTGCCGCCAGAGGCCTAGCGGGAGGGCCCGATGAGCAGTTCTTC. It codes for CAARGLAGGPDEQFF.

The DNA for the CDR3 is TGTGCCAGCAGCCAAGATAGCGGGGGATCCTACGAGCAGTACTTC. It encodes CASSQDSGGSYEQYF. The rearrangement links TRBV4-2 to TRBJ2-7; 9 bases agree with TRBD2. Germline V gene data show CDR1 as LGHNA and CDR2 as YNFKEQ. V trimming: 0 bases; J trimming: 1 base; junction bases outside the gene matches: 1. CDR3 length: 15 residues.

J is TRBJ1-1 and V is TRBV19; 9 nucleotides align to TRBD1. The CDR3 is made up of 17 amino acids. V shed 4 bases and J 5 bases; nucleotides not matched to a gene: 14. CDR1 is LNHDA and CDR2 is SQIVND in the germline V gene (reference sequence). CDR3 in amino acids: CASSKAPRTGEWTEAFF. Here the CDR3 DNA reads TGTGCCAGTAGTAAGGCACCGCGGACAGGGGAGTGGACTGAAGCTTTCTTT.

V gene TRBV10-3 combines with J gene TRBJ2-1; 8 positions match TRBD2. The CDR3 contains 14 residues. Per germline, CDR1 ENHRY and CDR2 SYGVKD. With 6 bases clipped from V and 6 bases from J, the junction kept 7 bases outside the gene matches. For the CDR3, the DNA is TGTGCCATCAGGGTAACCGGACTAGCCAATGAGCAGTTCTTC. The encoded protein is CAIRVTGLANEQFF.

This sequence joins TRBV6-5 and TRBJ1-6; no reliable D call. CDR1 MNHEY and CDR2 SVGAGI come from the germline V gene. V was trimmed by 7 bases and J by 8 bases, leaving 18 bases between them. This CDR3 spans 15 amino acids. CDR3 protein: CASTPGEGGHSPLHF. The CDR3 nucleotides read TGTGCCAGCACCCCCGGGGAGGGAGGACATTCACCCCTCCACTTT.

This clone was picked up a small number of times. The CDR3 loop is CASSQERISPLHF. CDR3 nucleotide sequence: TGTGCCAGCAGCCAAGAGAGAATTTCACCCCTCCACTTT. The J gene is TRBJ1-6, the V gene TRBV3-1 (or the pseudogene TRBV3-2); D is uncertain. V dropped 0 bases and J dropped 9 bases, with 6 bases sitting between them. The CDR3 consists of 13 residues. Germline CDR1 reads LGHDT; CDR2 reads YNNKEL (reference sequence).

The chain is built from TRBV19 and TRBJ1-3; unclear D gene. The ends were cut back, 3 bases at V and 4 bases at J, with 25 bases in the middle. The germline V gene encodes CDR1 LNHDA and CDR2 SQIVND (reference sequence). There are 19 residues in the CDR3. The CDR3 DNA reads TGTGCCAGTAGTATCTCTCTCTCCGGATTTCCTAGACGGGGAAACACCATATATTTT. Translating it yields CASSISLSGFPRRGNTIYF. The variable domain in full, completed from reference TRBV19 and TRBJ1-3, reads DGGITQSPKYLFRKEGQNVTLSCEQNLNHDAMYWYRQDPGQGLRLIYYSQIVNDFQKGDIAEGYSVSREKKESFPLTVTSAQKNPTAFYLCASSISLSGFPRRGNTIYFGEGSWLTVV.

The V gene is TRBV2, the J gene TRBJ2-1, with 11 bases matching TRBD2. The junction had 4 bases not matched to a gene; V was cut back by 5 bases and J by 4 bases. Germline-derived CDR1 and CDR2 are SNHLY and FYNNEI. The CDR3 is made up of 15 amino acids. The CDR3 spells CASSRLAGTYNEQFF. The CDR3 nucleotides read TGTGCCAGCAGTCGACTAGCGGGAACGTACAATGAGCAGTTCTTC.

The chain couples TRBV28 to TRBJ1-6; 7 bases match TRBD1. Germline CDR1 and CDR2: MDHEN and SYDVKM. J gave up 6 bases and V 7 bases, and 6 bases lay outside the gene matches. The CDR3 consists of 14 residues. The CDR3 DNA reads as TGTGCCAGCAAGCTGACAGGGCCTAATTCACCCCTCCACTTT. This encodes CASKLTGPNSPLHF.

This chain connects TRBV10-2 to TRBJ2-1; 7 nucleotides line up with TRBD2. J gave up 8 bases and V 9 bases, and 13 bases lay outside the gene matches. There are 14 residues in the CDR3. Germline V gene data show CDR1 as WSHSY and CDR2 as SAAADI. This CDR3 reads CASVAGPAVHEQFF. CDR3 bases: TGCGCCAGTGTAGCGGGTCCGGCGGTCCATGAGCAGTTCTTC.

The chain links TRBV6-5 to TRBJ2-1; TRBD2 matches 10 bases. The CDR3 loop spans 16 amino acids. The V segment lost 0 bases and the J segment 4 bases; nucleotides outside the gene matches: 3. CDR1 and CDR2 from the germline V gene are MNHEY and SVGAGI. This CDR3 is CASSYSLAGGYNEQFF. In DNA form, the CDR3 reads TGTGCCAGCAGTTACTCCTTAGCGGGGGGTTACAATGAGCAGTTCTTC.

The genes are TRBV14 and TRBJ2-7; D gene unclear. V lost 3 bases to trimming and J lost 4 bases, with 7 bases between them. Per the germline V gene, CDR1 is SGHDN and CDR2 is FVKESK. There are 12 residues in the CDR3. The CDR3 loop is CASSQSIYEQYF. The CDR3 nucleotides read TGTGCCAGCAGCCAGAGCATTTACGAGCAGTACTTC.

The CDR3 sequence: CASSLAAAGFQGSDTQYF. The CDR3 DNA reads TGCGCCAGCAGCTTGGCCGCTGCAGGGTTTCAGGGGTCAGATACGCAGTATTTT. J is TRBJ2-3 and V is TRBV5-1; D might be TRBD1 (6 bases). The V end was cut by 0 bases, the J end by 4 bases, with 21 bases between. CDR1 and CDR2 from the germline V gene are SGHRS and YFSETQ. This CDR3 is built from 18 residues.

The chain links TRBV11-2 to TRBJ2-1, with 7 nucleotides matching TRBD1. The germline gives CDR1 SGHAT, CDR2 FQNNGV. There are 16 residues in the CDR3. Unmatched junction bases numbered 9, after V lost 5 bases and J lost 2 bases. CDR3 sequence reads: CASSGRQGLAYNEQFF. CDR3 sequence (DNA): TGTGCCAGCAGCGGGCGACAGGGATTAGCCTACAATGAGCAGTTCTTC.

The chain's CDR3 is CASGQSPSSNTGELFF. The CDR3 region has the DNA TGTGCTAGTGGTCAATCCCCTAGCTCGAACACCGGGGAGCTGTTTTTT. The genes are TRBV12-5 and TRBJ2-2, with a weak D call TRBD2 (5 bases). Germline values: CDR1 LGHNT, CDR2 FRNRAP. The CDR3 runs 16 residues. The germline V and J ends were trimmed by 5 bases and 0 bases, with 13 bases remaining between them.

This clone came up once. This chain links TRBV7-9 with TRBJ1-2; possibly TRBD1 for D (5 bases). Germline CDR1 reads SEHNR; CDR2 reads FQNEAQ (reference sequence). V was pared by 1 base and J by 7 bases, with 19 bases between. The CDR3 totals 16 residues. CDR3 nucleotides: TGTGCCAGCAGCTTAGGAATGACAGAAAATTGGGGTGGCTACACCTTC. This translates into CASSLGMTENWGGYTF.

V and J are TRBV24-1 and TRBJ1-5, with 8 bases lining up with TRBD1. From germline, CDR1 is KGHDR and CDR2 SFDVKD. With 4 bases clipped from V and 6 bases from J, the junction kept 13 bases outside the gene matches. This CDR3 is built from 17 residues. This chain's CDR3 is CATSELPDRGVRQPQHF. In nucleotides, the CDR3 is TGTGCCACCAGTGAACTCCCCGACAGGGGAGTTCGTCAGCCCCAGCATTTT.

The V gene is TRBV5-5, the J gene TRBJ2-7, with D possibly being TRBD1 (6 bases). The germline V gene encodes CDR1 SGHKS and CDR2 YYEKEE (reference sequence). CDR3 length: 14 amino acids. Trimming shortened V by 2 bases and J by 1 base, and 10 bases separated the two germline ends. The CDR3 DNA sequence: TGTGCCAGCAGCTTCAGGGGCGCATCCTACGAGCAGTACTTC. Translation: CASSFRGASYEQYF.

The rearrangement links TRBV5-1 to TRBJ1-1; D unresolved. The CDR3 extends over 14 amino acids. CDR1 is SGHRS, CDR2 YFSETQ, per germline. Trimming removed 2 bases at V and 4 bases at J, with 12 bases between. CDR3 DNA sequence: TGCGCCAGCAGCTTTTCGGGTACGTCCACTGAAGCTTTCTTT. It translates to CASSFSGTSTEAFF.

The chain recombines TRBV30 with TRBJ2-7; 9 nucleotides align to TRBD2. The CDR3 extends over 19 amino acids. V was clipped by 4 bases and J by 1 base; unmatched bases: 20. Germline V gene data show CDR1 as GTSNPN and CDR2 as SVGIG (reference sequence). The CDR3: CAWMRTTSGTRNPSYEQYF. Written as DNA, the CDR3 is TGTGCCTGGATGAGGACGACTAGCGGAACCCGAAACCCTTCCTACGAGCAGTACTTC.

The chain combines TRBV19 with TRBJ2-1; tentatively, D is TRBD2 (6 bases). The germline V gene encodes CDR1 LNHDA and CDR2 SQIVND (reference sequence). The V gene lost 5 bases and the J gene lost 7 bases, with 18 bases spanning the gap. CDR3 length equals 15 residues. The CDR3 DNA reads as TGTGCCAGTAGTCCTCTTTGGGGAGGTTTGAATGAGCAGTTCTTC. Its protein product is CASSPLWGGLNEQFF. Complete variable domain (other parts from reference TRBV19 and TRBJ2-1): DGGITQSPKYLFRKEGQNVTLSCEQNLNHDAMYWYRQDPGQGLRLIYYSQIVNDFQKGDIAEGYSVSREKKESFPLTVTSAQKNPTAFYLCASSPLWGGLNEQFFGPGTRLTVL.